This T cell receptor beta chain was captured by sequencing in a study of blood T cell repertoires in COVID-19. Study context: PBMCs, B-cell-depleted T cells, or T cells provided the cDNA or gDNA that made up the material.

Data came from immunoSEQ multiplex PCR; TCRdb stores just in-frame clones and leaves some out. The sample lists 150,000 to 250,000 clones; about 76% were seen once. Germline V gives CDR1 MNHNS, CDR2 SASEGT. The CDR3 has 16 amino acids. V dropped 4 bases and J dropped 8; count of bases not matched to a gene: 9. Seattle patients were enrolled during active infection and followed longitudinally. Sample: peripheral blood. The rearrangement links TRBV6-1 to TRBJ1-6, with 9 bases that match TRBD1. This TCR derives from a woman between 40 and 55 years old with COVID-19, enrolled during active disease. The CDR3 DNA sequence: TGTGCCAGCAGTGTCGATCTGAGACAGGGGGATTCACCCCTCCACTTT. It yields the protein CASSVDLRQGDSPLHF.